This is a list of T cell receptor beta chains from one sample in a study of OX40 agonist ivuxolimab in advanced cancers. Using immunoSEQ multiplex PCR, the repertoire was profiled, and TCRdb retains in-frame clones only, with some absent. The sample lists about 33,000 clones; roughly nine tenths were seen once. The specimen was CD4+ or CD8+ T cells sorted from blood, collected in a trial of the OX40 agonist ivuxolimab. These receptors came from an adult with an advanced solid tumor such as melanoma, head and neck, liver or kidney cancer. Each CDR3 is given with its conserved first and last residue. D genes are given only for firm matches. The listing skips clone size in some rows; elsewhere it reads once, few, many or a size class.

clone_size: few; v_call: TRBV18; j_call: TRBJ2-7; d_call: NA; cdr3_nt: TGTGCCAGCTCACCACCGTCAGTCTCCTACGAGCAGTACTTC; cdr3_aa: CASSPPSVSYEQYF
clone_size: NA; v_call: TRBV6-5; j_call: TRBJ1-1; d_call: NA; cdr3_nt: TGTGCCAGCAGAGAGTTTGGACAGAACACTGAAGCTTTCTTT; cdr3_aa: CASREFGQNTEAFF
clone_size: once; v_call: TRBV14; j_call: TRBJ1-4; d_call: NA; cdr3_nt: TGTGCCAGCAGCCAAGGACTCCCAACTAATGAAAAACTGTTTTTT; cdr3_aa: CASSQGLPTNEKLFF
clone_size: NA; v_call: TRBV18; j_call: TRBJ2-4; d_call: NA; cdr3_nt: TGTGCCAGCTCACCACCGAAGGGGGTCCCGGGAAACATTCAGTACTTC; cdr3_aa: CASSPPKGVPGNIQYF
clone_size: once; v_call: TRBV5-1; j_call: TRBJ1-2; d_call: NA; cdr3_nt: TGCGCCAGCAGCTTTGAGGGGGTGAACTATGGCTACACCTTC; cdr3_aa: CASSFEGVNYGYTF
clone_size: once; v_call: TRBV7-2; j_call: TRBJ2-7; d_call: NA; cdr3_nt: TGTGCCAGCAGTCGGAACTCCTACGAGCAGTACTTC; cdr3_aa: CASSRNSYEQYF
clone_size: NA; v_call: TRBV5-1; j_call: TRBJ1-5; d_call: NA; cdr3_nt: TGCGCCAGCAGTGTCGGCATCAATCAGCCCCAGCATTTT; cdr3_aa: CASSVGINQPQHF
clone_size: NA; v_call: TRBV10-3; j_call: TRBJ2-7; d_call: NA; cdr3_nt: TGTGCCTCTAGAGGGCGGGGAGTCTCCTACGAGCAGTACTTC; cdr3_aa: CASRGRGVSYEQYF
clone_size: NA; v_call: TRBV5-1; j_call: TRBJ2-2; d_call: TRBD1; cdr3_nt: TGCGCCAGCAGCTTGGTACAGGGGGTCGGGGAGCTGTTTTTT; cdr3_aa: CASSLVQGVGELFF
clone_size: few; v_call: TRBV2; j_call: TRBJ1-5; d_call: NA; cdr3_nt: TGTGCCACCGCGGTGGATAGCAATCAGCCCCAGCATTTT; cdr3_aa: CATAVDSNQPQHF
clone_size: NA; v_call: TRBV6-1; j_call: TRBJ2-4; d_call: NA; cdr3_nt: TGTGCCAGCAGTGAAGCGCGGGGAACAGACAAAAACATTCAGTACTTC; cdr3_aa: CASSEARGTDKNIQYF
clone_size: NA; v_call: TRBV9; j_call: TRBJ1-4; d_call: NA; cdr3_nt: TGTGCCAGCAGCGTATCCGGCTATGCAACTAATGAAAAACTGTTTTTT; cdr3_aa: CASSVSGYATNEKLFF
clone_size: NA; v_call: TRBV5-1; j_call: TRBJ1-3; d_call: TRBD1; cdr3_nt: TGCGCCAGCAGCTTGGGGACAGGGGGCGCATATTCTGGAAACACCATATATTTT; cdr3_aa: CASSLGTGGAYSGNTIYF
clone_size: NA; v_call: TRBV11-2; j_call: TRBJ2-7; d_call: NA; cdr3_nt: TGTGCCAGCCATCCTAAGTACCAGGCCTACGAGCAGTACTTC; cdr3_aa: CASHPKYQAYEQYF
clone_size: NA; v_call: TRBV30; j_call: TRBJ2-3; d_call: NA; cdr3_nt: TGTGCCTGGAGCGGGGGGCTAAATACGCAGTATTTT; cdr3_aa: CAWSGGLNTQYF
clone_size: NA; v_call: TRBV18; j_call: TRBJ1-1; d_call: TRBD1; cdr3_nt: TGTGCCAGCTCACCACTCCCGATGACAGGGGGGAACACTGAAGCTTTCTTT; cdr3_aa: CASSPLPMTGGNTEAFF
clone_size: NA; v_call: TRBV6-6; j_call: TRBJ1-2; d_call: NA; cdr3_nt: TGTGCCAGCAGTCTCAGAGGGACGGACTATGGCTACACCTTC; cdr3_aa: CASSLRGTDYGYTF
clone_size: NA; v_call: TRBV20-1; j_call: TRBJ2-1; d_call: NA; cdr3_nt: TGCAGTGCTAGGGACGGGAATGAGCAGTTCTTC; cdr3_aa: CSARDGNEQFF
clone_size: NA; v_call: TRBV9; j_call: TRBJ2-2; d_call: NA; cdr3_nt: TGTGCCAGCAGCGTAGGGGGGGCGAACACCGGGGAGCTGTTTTTT; cdr3_aa: CASSVGGANTGELFF
clone_size: NA; v_call: TRBV30; j_call: TRBJ2-1; d_call: TRBD2; cdr3_nt: TGTGCCTGGAAGAGGGCTAGCGGGGGGGTCACCTACAATGAGCAGTTCTTC; cdr3_aa: CAWKRASGGVTYNEQFF
clone_size: once; v_call: TRBV12-5; j_call: TRBJ2-7; d_call: TRBD1; cdr3_nt: TGTGCTAGTGGTTTGTTACAGGGGGCGGAATCCTACGAGCAGTACTTC; cdr3_aa: CASGLLQGAESYEQYF
clone_size: NA; v_call: TRBV10-1; j_call: TRBJ2-7; d_call: NA; cdr3_nt: TGCGCCAGGGGAGACTCCGGGACGAACTACGAGCAGTACTTC; cdr3_aa: CARGDSGTNYEQYF
clone_size: NA; v_call: TRBV11-3; j_call: TRBJ2-1; d_call: TRBD1; cdr3_nt: TGTGCCAGCAGTCTTAAACCGGGACAGAAGAACAATGAGCAGTTCTTC; cdr3_aa: CASSLKPGQKNNEQFF
clone_size: NA; v_call: TRBV2; j_call: TRBJ1-1; d_call: TRBD1; cdr3_nt: TGTGCCAGCAGCGGACCGGGACAGACCATGAACACTGAAGCTTTCTTT; cdr3_aa: CASSGPGQTMNTEAFF
clone_size: NA; v_call: TRBV15; j_call: TRBJ1-4; d_call: NA; cdr3_nt: TGTGCCACCAGCAGACCCGAGGGGGGCCCAGCAACTAATGAAAAACTGTTTTTT; cdr3_aa: CATSRPEGGPATNEKLFF
clone_size: NA; v_call: TRBV11-2; j_call: TRBJ2-1; d_call: NA; cdr3_nt: TGTGCCAGCAGCTTAGATCGAAGTGAGCAGTTCTTC; cdr3_aa: CASSLDRSEQFF
clone_size: NA; v_call: TRBV30; j_call: TRBJ1-2; d_call: NA; cdr3_nt: TGTGCCTGGCGACCGACTAACTATGGCTACACCTTC; cdr3_aa: CAWRPTNYGYTF
clone_size: once; v_call: TRBV5-4; j_call: TRBJ2-7; d_call: TRBD2; cdr3_nt: TGTGCCAGCACCCTGACTAGCGGCCACTACGAGCAGTACTTC; cdr3_aa: CASTLTSGHYEQYF
clone_size: NA; v_call: TRBV30; j_call: TRBJ2-7; d_call: NA; cdr3_nt: TGTGCCTGGAGTGTCGCTCTTTACATCGGGCAGTACTTC; cdr3_aa: CAWSVALYIGQYF
clone_size: NA; v_call: TRBV2; j_call: TRBJ1-2; d_call: TRBD1; cdr3_nt: TGTGCCAGCAGCTACTACAGGGGGCCCGGCAGTGGCTACACCTTC; cdr3_aa: CASSYYRGPGSGYTF
clone_size: NA; v_call: TRBV25-1; j_call: TRBJ2-5; d_call: NA; cdr3_nt: TGTGCCAGCAGTGAACCCAGGGCCCAGTACTTC; cdr3_aa: CASSEPRAQYF
clone_size: NA; v_call: TRBV10-2; j_call: TRBJ1-3; d_call: NA; cdr3_nt: TGCGCCAGCAGTGAGGGTTTTGGAAACACCATATATTTT; cdr3_aa: CASSEGFGNTIYF
clone_size: once; v_call: TRBV30; j_call: TRBJ2-5; d_call: NA; cdr3_nt: TGTGCCTGGAGTGTGGCAGAGACCCAGTACTTC; cdr3_aa: CAWSVAETQYF
clone_size: NA; v_call: TRBV5-1; j_call: TRBJ2-5; d_call: NA; cdr3_nt: TGCGCCAGCAGCTTGGATGGCCTCCCTGGGGAGACCCAGTACTTC; cdr3_aa: CASSLDGLPGETQYF
clone_size: few; v_call: TRBV19; j_call: TRBJ1-4; d_call: NA; cdr3_nt: TGTGCCAGTAGTATAGATCTCCGGGGGGAAAAACTGTTTTTT; cdr3_aa: CASSIDLRGEKLFF
clone_size: NA; v_call: TRBV2; j_call: TRBJ1-1; d_call: NA; cdr3_nt: TGTGCCAGCAGTACGGACGGGAACACTGAAGCTTTCTTT; cdr3_aa: CASSTDGNTEAFF
clone_size: NA; v_call: TRBV7-6; j_call: TRBJ1-1; d_call: NA; cdr3_nt: TGTGCCAGCAGCCGGGGACCGAACACTGAAGCTTTCTTT; cdr3_aa: CASSRGPNTEAFF
clone_size: NA; v_call: TRBV10-3; j_call: TRBJ1-2; d_call: NA; cdr3_nt: TGTGCCATCAGTGAACGAGGCGGCTACACCTTC; cdr3_aa: CAISERGGYTF
clone_size: NA; v_call: TRBV11-2; j_call: TRBJ2-1; d_call: TRBD2; cdr3_nt: TGTGCCAGCAGCACCAGACTAGCGGGGGGAAGTAATGAGCAGTTCTTC; cdr3_aa: CASSTRLAGGSNEQFF
clone_size: NA; v_call: TRBV5-1; j_call: TRBJ2-7; d_call: NA; cdr3_nt: TGCGCCAGCAGCTTGGATGCAGGGAACTACGAGCAGTACTTC; cdr3_aa: CASSLDAGNYEQYF
clone_size: NA; v_call: TRBV19; j_call: TRBJ1-6; d_call: NA; cdr3_nt: TGTGCCACCGGGGGATTGGGGGGGAGTCATTCACCCCTCCACTTT; cdr3_aa: CATGGLGGSHSPLHF
clone_size: NA; v_call: TRBV14; j_call: TRBJ2-7; d_call: NA; cdr3_nt: TGTGCCAGCAGCCAAGATATAGGGGGACACGAGCAGTACTTC; cdr3_aa: CASSQDIGGHEQYF
clone_size: once; v_call: TRBV27; j_call: TRBJ2-5; d_call: TRBD2; cdr3_nt: TGTGCCAGCACTCCCCTTACGGGGGCTAGCGGGAGTTGGCAAGAGACCCAGTACTTC; cdr3_aa: CASTPLTGASGSWQETQYF
clone_size: NA; v_call: TRBV7-6; j_call: TRBJ2-1; d_call: TRBD2; cdr3_nt: TGTGCCAGCAGCCCCCCCCGAGGGAGGGAGAGCAATGAGCAGTTCTTC; cdr3_aa: CASSPPRGRESNEQFF
clone_size: NA; v_call: TRBV9; j_call: TRBJ2-5; d_call: NA; cdr3_nt: TGTGCCAGCAGCGTAAGGGGTGAAGGCGAGACCCAGTACTTC; cdr3_aa: CASSVRGEGETQYF
clone_size: NA; v_call: TRBV5-4; j_call: TRBJ2-3; d_call: NA; cdr3_nt: TGTGCCAGCAGCTTCCGGGACATAGATACGCAGTATTTT; cdr3_aa: CASSFRDIDTQYF
clone_size: NA; v_call: TRBV10-3; j_call: TRBJ2-3; d_call: NA; cdr3_nt: TGTGCCATCAGTGAGGCCGGAGGGACGGGTACGCAGTATTTT; cdr3_aa: CAISEAGGTGTQYF
clone_size: NA; v_call: TRBV6-1; j_call: TRBJ2-2; d_call: NA; cdr3_nt: TGTGCCAGCAGTGAACCCCCAGCGGTTACGAACACCGGGGAGCTGTTTTTT; cdr3_aa: CASSEPPAVTNTGELFF
clone_size: NA; v_call: TRBV29-1; j_call: TRBJ2-7; d_call: NA; cdr3_nt: TGCAGCGTTGATCTTGGGTCAGAGCAGTACTTC; cdr3_aa: CSVDLGSEQYF
clone_size: few; v_call: TRBV7-6; j_call: TRBJ2-7; d_call: TRBD1; cdr3_nt: TGTGCCAGCAGCTCGGGGACAGGGTACTCCTACGAGCAGTACTTC; cdr3_aa: CASSSGTGYSYEQYF
clone_size: NA; v_call: TRBV5-1; j_call: TRBJ2-1; d_call: NA; cdr3_nt: TGCGCCAGCAGCTTGTTTATAGGCAATGAGCAGTTCTTC; cdr3_aa: CASSLFIGNEQFF
clone_size: NA; v_call: TRBV15; j_call: TRBJ1-3; d_call: NA; cdr3_nt: TGTGCCACCAGCGTAGACAGAGGAAACACCATATATTTT; cdr3_aa: CATSVDRGNTIYF
clone_size: NA; v_call: TRBV7-3; j_call: TRBJ1-1; d_call: NA; cdr3_nt: TGTGCCAGCAGCCGATCAGGGTCAGACACTGAAGCTTTCTTT; cdr3_aa: CASSRSGSDTEAFF
clone_size: NA; v_call: TRBV4-3; j_call: TRBJ2-1; d_call: NA; cdr3_nt: TGCGCCAGCAGCCAAGATCCCCTTTCGTCTAGCAGGAGAAGCTACAATGAGCAGTTCTTC; cdr3_aa: CASSQDPLSSSRRSYNEQFF
clone_size: NA; v_call: TRBV5-4; j_call: TRBJ2-5; d_call: TRBD1; cdr3_nt: TGTGCCAGCAGCACGAGACAGGGCAATGGGGAGACCCAGTACTTC; cdr3_aa: CASSTRQGNGETQYF
clone_size: NA; v_call: TRBV7-3; j_call: TRBJ2-7; d_call: NA; cdr3_nt: TGTGCCAGCAGCTTATCACCGGCCTACGAGCAGTACTTC; cdr3_aa: CASSLSPAYEQYF
clone_size: NA; v_call: TRBV2; j_call: TRBJ2-1; d_call: TRBD2; cdr3_nt: TGTGCCAGCAGTGCGCGGGGGGGCGGTGAGCAGTTCTTC; cdr3_aa: CASSARGGGEQFF
clone_size: NA; v_call: TRBV20-1; j_call: TRBJ1-1; d_call: NA; cdr3_nt: TGCAGTGCTAGGAGCCACACTGAAGCTTTCTTT; cdr3_aa: CSARSHTEAFF
clone_size: NA; v_call: TRBV4-2; j_call: TRBJ1-1; d_call: NA; cdr3_nt: TGTGCCAGCAGCCAAGAGGGGCCGGGGGCTGAAGCTTTCTTT; cdr3_aa: CASSQEGPGAEAFF
clone_size: NA; v_call: TRBV6-5; j_call: TRBJ1-2; d_call: TRBD1; cdr3_nt: TGTGCCAGCAGTCACCGACAGGGCTATGGCTACACCTTC; cdr3_aa: CASSHRQGYGYTF